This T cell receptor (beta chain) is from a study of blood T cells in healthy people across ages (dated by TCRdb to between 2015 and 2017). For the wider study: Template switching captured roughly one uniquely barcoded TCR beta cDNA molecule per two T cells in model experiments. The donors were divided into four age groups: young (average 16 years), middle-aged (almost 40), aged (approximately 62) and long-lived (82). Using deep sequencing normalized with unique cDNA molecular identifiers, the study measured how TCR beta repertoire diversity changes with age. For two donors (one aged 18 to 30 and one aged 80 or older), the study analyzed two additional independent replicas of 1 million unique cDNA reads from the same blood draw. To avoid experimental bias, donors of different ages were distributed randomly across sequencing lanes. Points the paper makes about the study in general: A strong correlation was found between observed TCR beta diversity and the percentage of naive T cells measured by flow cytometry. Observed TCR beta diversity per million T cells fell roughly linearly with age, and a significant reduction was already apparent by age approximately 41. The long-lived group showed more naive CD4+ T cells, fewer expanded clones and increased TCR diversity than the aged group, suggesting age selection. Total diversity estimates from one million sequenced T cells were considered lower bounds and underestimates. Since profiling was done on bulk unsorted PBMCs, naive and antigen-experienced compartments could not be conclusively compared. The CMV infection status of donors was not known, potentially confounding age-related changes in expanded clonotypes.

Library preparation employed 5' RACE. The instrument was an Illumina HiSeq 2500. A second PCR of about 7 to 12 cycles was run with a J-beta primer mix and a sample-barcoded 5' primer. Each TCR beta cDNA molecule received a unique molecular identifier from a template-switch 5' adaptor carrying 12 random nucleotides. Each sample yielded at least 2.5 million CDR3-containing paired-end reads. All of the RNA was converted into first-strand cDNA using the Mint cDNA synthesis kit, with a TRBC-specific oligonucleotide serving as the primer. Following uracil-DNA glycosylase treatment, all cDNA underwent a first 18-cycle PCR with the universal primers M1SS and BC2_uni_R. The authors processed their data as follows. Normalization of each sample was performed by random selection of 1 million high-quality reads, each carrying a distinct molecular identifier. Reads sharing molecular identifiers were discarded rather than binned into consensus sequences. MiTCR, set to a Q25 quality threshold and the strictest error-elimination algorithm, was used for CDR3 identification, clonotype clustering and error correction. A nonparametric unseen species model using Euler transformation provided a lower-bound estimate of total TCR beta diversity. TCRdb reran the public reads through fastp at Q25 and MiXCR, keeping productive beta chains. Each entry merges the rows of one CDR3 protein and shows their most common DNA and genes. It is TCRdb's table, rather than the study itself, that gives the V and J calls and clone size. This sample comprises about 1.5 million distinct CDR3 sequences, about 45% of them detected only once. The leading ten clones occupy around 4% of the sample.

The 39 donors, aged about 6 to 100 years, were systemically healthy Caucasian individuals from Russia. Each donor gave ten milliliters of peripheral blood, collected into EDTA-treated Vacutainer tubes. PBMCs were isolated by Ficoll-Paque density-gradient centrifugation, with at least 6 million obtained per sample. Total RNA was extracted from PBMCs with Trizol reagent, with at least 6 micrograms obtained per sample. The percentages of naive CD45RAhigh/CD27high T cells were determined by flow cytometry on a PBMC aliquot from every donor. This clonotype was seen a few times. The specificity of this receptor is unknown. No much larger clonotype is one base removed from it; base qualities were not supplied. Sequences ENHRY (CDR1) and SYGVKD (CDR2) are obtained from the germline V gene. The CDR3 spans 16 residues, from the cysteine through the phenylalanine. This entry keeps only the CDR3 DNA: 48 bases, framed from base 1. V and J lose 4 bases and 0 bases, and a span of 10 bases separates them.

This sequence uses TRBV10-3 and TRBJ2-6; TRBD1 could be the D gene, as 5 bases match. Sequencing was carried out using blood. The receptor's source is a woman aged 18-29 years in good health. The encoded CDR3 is CAISGGAASGANVLTF. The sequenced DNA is TGTGCCATCAGTGGGGGCGCCGCCTCTGGGGCCAACGTCCTGACTTTC.